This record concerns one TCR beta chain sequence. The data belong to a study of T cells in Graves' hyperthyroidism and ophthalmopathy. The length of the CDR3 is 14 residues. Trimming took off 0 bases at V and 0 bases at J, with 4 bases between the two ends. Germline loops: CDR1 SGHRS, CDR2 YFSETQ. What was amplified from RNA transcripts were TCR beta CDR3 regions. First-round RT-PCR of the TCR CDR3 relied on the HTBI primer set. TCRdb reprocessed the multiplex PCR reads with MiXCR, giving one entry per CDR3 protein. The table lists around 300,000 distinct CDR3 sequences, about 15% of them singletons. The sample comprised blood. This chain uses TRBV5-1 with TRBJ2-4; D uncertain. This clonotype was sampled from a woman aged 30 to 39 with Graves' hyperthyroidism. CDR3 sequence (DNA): TGCGCCAGCAGCTTGGGGGAAGCCAAAAACATTCAGTACTTC. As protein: CASSLGEAKNIQYF.